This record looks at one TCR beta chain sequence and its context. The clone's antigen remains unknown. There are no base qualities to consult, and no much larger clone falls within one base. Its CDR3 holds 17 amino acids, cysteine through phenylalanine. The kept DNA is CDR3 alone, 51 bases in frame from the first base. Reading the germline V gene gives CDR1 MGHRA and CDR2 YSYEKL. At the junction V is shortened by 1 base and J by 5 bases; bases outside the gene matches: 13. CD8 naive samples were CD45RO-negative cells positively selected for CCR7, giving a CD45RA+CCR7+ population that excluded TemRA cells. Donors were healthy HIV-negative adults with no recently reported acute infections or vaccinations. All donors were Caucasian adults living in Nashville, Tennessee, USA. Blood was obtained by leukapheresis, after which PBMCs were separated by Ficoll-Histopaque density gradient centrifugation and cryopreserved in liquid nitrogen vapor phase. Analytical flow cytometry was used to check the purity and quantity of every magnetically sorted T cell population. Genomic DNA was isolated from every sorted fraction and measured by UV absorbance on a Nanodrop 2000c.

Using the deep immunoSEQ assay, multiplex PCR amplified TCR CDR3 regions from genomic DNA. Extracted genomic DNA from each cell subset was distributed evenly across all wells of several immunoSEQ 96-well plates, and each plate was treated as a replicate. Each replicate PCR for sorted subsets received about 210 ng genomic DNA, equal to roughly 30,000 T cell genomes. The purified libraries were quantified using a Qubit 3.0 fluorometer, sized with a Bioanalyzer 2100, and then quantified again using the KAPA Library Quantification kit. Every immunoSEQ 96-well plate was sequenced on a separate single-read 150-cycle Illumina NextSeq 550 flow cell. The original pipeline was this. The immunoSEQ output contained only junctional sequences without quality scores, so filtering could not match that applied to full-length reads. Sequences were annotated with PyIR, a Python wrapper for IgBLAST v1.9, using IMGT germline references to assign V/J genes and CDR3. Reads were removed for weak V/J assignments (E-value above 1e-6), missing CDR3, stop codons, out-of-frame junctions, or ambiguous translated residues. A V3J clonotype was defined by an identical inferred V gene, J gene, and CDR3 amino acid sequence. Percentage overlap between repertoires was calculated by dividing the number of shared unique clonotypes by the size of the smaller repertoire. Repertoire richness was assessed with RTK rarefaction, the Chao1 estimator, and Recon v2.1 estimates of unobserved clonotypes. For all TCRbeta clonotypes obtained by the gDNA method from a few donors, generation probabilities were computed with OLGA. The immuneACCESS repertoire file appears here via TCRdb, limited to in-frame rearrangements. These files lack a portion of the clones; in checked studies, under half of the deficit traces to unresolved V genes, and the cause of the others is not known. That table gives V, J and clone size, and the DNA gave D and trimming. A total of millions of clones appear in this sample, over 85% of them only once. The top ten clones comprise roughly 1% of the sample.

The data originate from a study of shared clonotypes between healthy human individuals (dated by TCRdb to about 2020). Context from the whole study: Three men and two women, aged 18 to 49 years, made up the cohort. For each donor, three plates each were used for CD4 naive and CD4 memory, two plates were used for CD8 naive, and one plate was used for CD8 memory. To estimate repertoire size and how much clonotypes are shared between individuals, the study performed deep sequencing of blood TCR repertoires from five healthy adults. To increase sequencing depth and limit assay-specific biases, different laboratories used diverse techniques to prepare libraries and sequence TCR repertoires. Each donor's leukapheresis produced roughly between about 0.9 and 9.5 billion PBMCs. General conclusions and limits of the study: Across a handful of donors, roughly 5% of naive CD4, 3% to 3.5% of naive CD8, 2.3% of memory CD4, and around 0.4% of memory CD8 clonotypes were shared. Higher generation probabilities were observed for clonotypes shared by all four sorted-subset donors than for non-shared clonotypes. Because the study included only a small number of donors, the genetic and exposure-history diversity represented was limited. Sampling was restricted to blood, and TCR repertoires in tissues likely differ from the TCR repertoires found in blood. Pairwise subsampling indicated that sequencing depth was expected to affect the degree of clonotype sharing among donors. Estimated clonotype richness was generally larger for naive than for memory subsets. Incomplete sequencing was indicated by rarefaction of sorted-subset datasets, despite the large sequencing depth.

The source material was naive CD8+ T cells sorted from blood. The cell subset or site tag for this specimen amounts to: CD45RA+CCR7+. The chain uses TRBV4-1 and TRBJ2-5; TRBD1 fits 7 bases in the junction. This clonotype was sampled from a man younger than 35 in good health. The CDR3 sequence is CASSQVRITGDGETQYF. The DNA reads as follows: TGCGCCAGCAGCCAAGTGAGAATAACAGGGGACGGGGAGACCCAGTACTTC.